A selection of T cell receptor beta chains follows, all from one sample in a study of spatial heterogeneity in lung cancer. TCRdb ran MiXCR on the 5' RACE reads and lists one entry per CDR3 protein. The table shows over 10,000 distinct CDR3 sequences, with roughly 5.2% occurring only once. The material sequenced was lung tumor tissue, taken at surgery. The receptors originated from a male donor with early-stage non-small cell lung cancer. Both conserved end residues are part of each CDR3. The D gene is left open where the match is weak. Some rows mark clone size as missing; the rest say once, few, many or name a class of expanded clone.

v_call	j_call	d_call	clone_size	cdr3_length	cdr3_aa	cdr3_nt
TRBV9	TRBJ2-3	NA	many	13	CASSTRAGDTQYF	TGTGCCAGCAGCACCCGGGCCGGAGATACGCAGTATTTT
TRBV27	TRBJ2-1	TRBD2	many	15	CASSLGLRSYNEQFF	TGTGCCAGCAGTCTGGGACTAAGGTCCTACAATGAGCAGTTCTTC
TRBV20-1	TRBJ1-1	NA	many	16	CSARAVATGLNTEAFF	TGCAGTGCTAGAGCGGTTGCGACAGGTTTGAACACTGAAGCTTTCTTT
TRBV24-1	TRBJ2-5	NA	many	14	CATSDFNSLGTQYF	TGTGCCACCAGTGATTTTAACAGCTTGGGGACCCAGTACTTC
TRBV7-2	TRBJ1-2	TRBD1	many	15	CASSFNPRQGYGYTF	TGTGCCAGCAGCTTTAACCCGAGACAGGGATATGGCTACACCTTC
TRBV15	TRBJ1-2	NA	many	13	CATSDGVNYGYTF	TGTGCCACCAGCGACGGAGTGAACTATGGCTACACCTTC
TRBV29-1	TRBJ1-2	NA	many	13	CSVSPGPLYGYTF	TGCAGCGTTTCCCCGGGTCCCCTCTATGGCTACACCTTC
TRBV20-1	TRBJ2-7	NA	many	11	CSARKGYEQYF	TGCAGTGCTAGGAAGGGTTACGAGCAGTACTTC
TRBV5-5	TRBJ1-2	NA	many	14	CASSLATGSYGYTF	TGTGCCAGCAGCTTGGCTACAGGGAGCTATGGCTACACCTTC
TRBV2	TRBJ2-2	NA	many	15	CASSVNGRNTGELFF	TGTGCCAGCAGTGTAAATGGACGGAACACCGGGGAGCTGTTTTTT
TRBV11-2	TRBJ2-1	TRBD2	many	15	CASSPGGVRDNEQFF	TGTGCCAGCAGCCCCGGGGGGGTTCGGGACAATGAGCAGTTCTTC
TRBV3-1	TRBJ2-1	NA	medium-sized	14	CASSQGSTYNEQFF	TGTGCCAGCAGCCAAGGGAGCACCTACAATGAGCAGTTCTTC
TRBV29-1	TRBJ2-1	TRBD2	many	16	CSVDGNLAGGPIEQFF	TGCAGCGTTGACGGGAACCTAGCGGGAGGGCCTATTGAGCAGTTCTTC
TRBV28	TRBJ2-3	NA	NA	17	CASSPTYTVGMSATQYF	TGTGCCAGCAGTCCCACCTATACCGTGGGGATGTCAGCTACGCAGTATTTT
TRBV12-3/TRBV12-4	TRBJ1-5	TRBD1	many	17	CASSPPVRTGTNQPQHF	TGTGCCAGCAGCCCCCCCGTCAGGACAGGTACCAATCAGCCCCAGCATTTT
TRBV20-1	TRBJ2-3	NA	many	12	CSAPAYSDTQYF	TGCAGTGCTCCGGCCTACTCAGATACGCAGTATTTT
TRBV29-1	TRBJ1-1	NA	many	12	CSVRYGFTEAFF	TGCAGCGTTAGGTACGGGTTCACTGAAGCTTTCTTT
TRBV20-1	TRBJ1-5	NA	many	12	CSANRDNQPQHF	TGCAGTGCTAACAGGGACAATCAGCCCCAGCATTTT
TRBV10-2	TRBJ2-4	TRBD1	many	13	CASSESPWTGISF	TGCGCCAGCAGTGAGTCCCCGTGGACAGGTATCAGCTTC
TRBV14	TRBJ2-3	TRBD1	many	15	CASSLPGTATDTQYF	TGTGCCAGCAGCCTGCCCGGGACAGCCACAGATACGCAGTATTTT
TRBV4-3	TRBJ2-5	NA	many	16	CASSQDGGRGMETQYF	TGCGCCAGCAGCCAAGACGGGGGGCGCGGGATGGAGACCCAGTACTTC